This T cell receptor beta chain came from a study of vaccination and CD4 T cells after COVID-19. Comment on this clonotype: Its antigen is still unknown. A much larger clonotype is one base distant, so this may be a read error.

The sample's treatment: roughly ten-day PBMC culture with coronavirus spike peptide pools or control peptides (ViraFEST assay). Cultured CD4+ T cell DNA underwent sequencing with the Oncomine TCR Beta short-read assay. Via MiXCR, TCRdb re-called the PCR reads, giving one row per CDR3 protein. The sample lists approximately 15,000 distinct CDR3 sequences, roughly 66% occurring once. The CDR3 sequence is 13 residues long. After removal of 8 bases from V and 7 bases from J, the junction contained 6 bases not matched to a gene. Germline V lookup: CDR1 LNHDA, CDR2 SQIVND (reference sequence). This clonotype was sampled from a human donor who had recovered from COVID-19. The sample was CD4+ T cells from blood, cultured in vitro. The chain is built from TRBV19 and TRBJ1-2; 11 bases agree with TRBD1. The CDR3 spells CASGGTGGGGYTF. As DNA, the CDR3 is TGTGCCAGTGGGGGGACAGGGGGTGGTGGCTACACCTTC.